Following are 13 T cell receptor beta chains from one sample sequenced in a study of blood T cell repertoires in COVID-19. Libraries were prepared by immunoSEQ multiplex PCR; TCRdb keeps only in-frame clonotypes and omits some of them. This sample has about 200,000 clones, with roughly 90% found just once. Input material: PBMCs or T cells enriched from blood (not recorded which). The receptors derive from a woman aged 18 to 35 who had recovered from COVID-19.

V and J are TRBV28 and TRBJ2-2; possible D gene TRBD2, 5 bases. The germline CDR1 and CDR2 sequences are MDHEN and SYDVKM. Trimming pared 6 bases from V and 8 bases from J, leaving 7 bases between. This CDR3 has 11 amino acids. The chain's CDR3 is CASSRGGELFF. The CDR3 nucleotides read TGTGCCAGCAGCCGAGGGGGGGAGCTGTTTTTT. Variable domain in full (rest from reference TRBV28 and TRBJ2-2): DVKVTQSSRYLVKRTGEKVFLECVQDMDHENMFWYRQDPGLGLRLIYFSYDVKMKEKGDIPEGYSVSREKKERFSLILESASTNQTSMYLCASSRGGELFFGEGSRLTVL.

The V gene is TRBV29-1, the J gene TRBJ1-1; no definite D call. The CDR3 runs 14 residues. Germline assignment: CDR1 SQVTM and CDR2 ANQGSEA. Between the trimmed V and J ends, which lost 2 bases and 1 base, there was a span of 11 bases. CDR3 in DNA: TGCAGCGTTGAAACGAGAGCCCAGAACACTGAAGCTTTCTTT. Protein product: CSVETRAQNTEAFF. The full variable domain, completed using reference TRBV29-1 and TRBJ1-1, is SAVISQKPSRDICQRGTSLTIQCQVDSQVTMMFWYRQQPGQSLTLIATANQGSEATYESGFVIDKFPISRPNLTFSTLTVSNMSPEDSSIYLCSVETRAQNTEAFFGQGTRLTVV.

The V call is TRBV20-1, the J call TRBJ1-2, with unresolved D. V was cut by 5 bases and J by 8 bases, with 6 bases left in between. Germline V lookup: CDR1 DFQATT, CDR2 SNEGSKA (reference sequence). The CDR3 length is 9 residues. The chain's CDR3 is CSAEAGYTF. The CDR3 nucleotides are TGCAGTGCTGAGGCAGGCTACACCTTC.

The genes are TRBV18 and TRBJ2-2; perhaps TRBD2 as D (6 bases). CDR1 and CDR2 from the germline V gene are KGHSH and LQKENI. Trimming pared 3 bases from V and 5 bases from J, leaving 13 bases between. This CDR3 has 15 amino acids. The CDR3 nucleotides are TGTGCCAGCTCACCGAACGGTGGGGGGACCGGGGAGCTGTTTTTT. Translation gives CASSPNGGGTGELFF.

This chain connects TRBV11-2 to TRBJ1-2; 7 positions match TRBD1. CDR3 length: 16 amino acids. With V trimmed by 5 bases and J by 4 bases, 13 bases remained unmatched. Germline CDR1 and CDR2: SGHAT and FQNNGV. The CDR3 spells CASSAVPGQIIYGYTF. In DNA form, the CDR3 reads TGTGCCAGCAGCGCGGTCCCGGGACAGATTATCTATGGCTACACCTTC.

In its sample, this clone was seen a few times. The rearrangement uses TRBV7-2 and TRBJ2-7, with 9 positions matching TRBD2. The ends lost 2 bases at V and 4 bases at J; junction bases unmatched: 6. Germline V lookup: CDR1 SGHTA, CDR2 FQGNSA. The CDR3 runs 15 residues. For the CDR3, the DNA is TGTGCCAGCAGCTTATTCGTAGCGGGGGAATACGAGCAGTACTTC. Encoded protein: CASSLFVAGEYEQYF.

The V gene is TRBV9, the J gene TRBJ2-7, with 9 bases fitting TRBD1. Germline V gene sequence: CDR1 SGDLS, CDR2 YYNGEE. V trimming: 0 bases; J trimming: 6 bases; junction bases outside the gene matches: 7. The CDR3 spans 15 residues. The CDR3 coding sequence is TGTGCCAGCAGCGTAGATGGGACAGGGAATCGCGAGCAGTACTTC. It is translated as CASSVDGTGNREQYF.

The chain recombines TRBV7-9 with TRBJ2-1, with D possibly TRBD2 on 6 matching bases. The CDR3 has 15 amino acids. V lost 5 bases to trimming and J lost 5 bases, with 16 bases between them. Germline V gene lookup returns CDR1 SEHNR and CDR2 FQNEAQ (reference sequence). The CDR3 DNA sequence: TGTGCCAGCAGCCCTCGGGGGAAAAGGGACAATGAGCAGTTCTTC. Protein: CASSPRGKRDNEQFF. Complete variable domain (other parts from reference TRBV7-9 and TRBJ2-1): DTGVSQNPRHKITKRGQNVTFRCDPISEHNRLYWYRQTLGQGPEFLTYFQNEAQLEKSRLLSDRFSAERPKGSFSTLEIQRTEQGDSAMYLCASSPRGKRDNEQFFGPGTRLTVL.

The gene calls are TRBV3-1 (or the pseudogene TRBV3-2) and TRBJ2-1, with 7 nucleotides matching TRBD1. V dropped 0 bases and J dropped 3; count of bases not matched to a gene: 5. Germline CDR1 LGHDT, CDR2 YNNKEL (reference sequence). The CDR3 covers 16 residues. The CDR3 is CASSQDVPGGYNEQFF. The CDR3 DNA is TGTGCCAGCAGCCAAGATGTGCCAGGGGGCTACAATGAGCAGTTCTTC.

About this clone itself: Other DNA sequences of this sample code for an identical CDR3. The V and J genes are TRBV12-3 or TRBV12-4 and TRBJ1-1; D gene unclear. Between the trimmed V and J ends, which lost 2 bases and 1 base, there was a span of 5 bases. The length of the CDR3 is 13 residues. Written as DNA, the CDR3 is TGTGCCAGCAGTTTAACCGGGAACACTGAAGCTTTCTTT. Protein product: CASSLTGNTEAFF.

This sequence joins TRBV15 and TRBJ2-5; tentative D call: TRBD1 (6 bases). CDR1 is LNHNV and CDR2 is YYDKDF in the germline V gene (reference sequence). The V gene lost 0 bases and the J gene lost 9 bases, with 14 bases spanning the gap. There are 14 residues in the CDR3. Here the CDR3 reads CATSRDSGVGAQYF. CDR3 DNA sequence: TGTGCCACCAGCAGAGATTCAGGGGTGGGGGCCCAGTACTTC.

The CDR3 DNA sequence: TGTGCCAGCAGTAGCCAACGTAGGACTAGCGGGGGGCCACCCTTACACGAGCAGTACTTC. Amino acids: CASSSQRRTSGGPPLHEQYF. The V call is TRBV6-2 or TRBV6-3, the J call TRBJ2-7, with 14 bases lining up with TRBD2. V lost 5 bases and J lost 5; bases outside the gene matches: 20. This CDR3 region has 20 residues. Looked up from germline, CDR1 is MNHEY and CDR2 is SVGEGT.

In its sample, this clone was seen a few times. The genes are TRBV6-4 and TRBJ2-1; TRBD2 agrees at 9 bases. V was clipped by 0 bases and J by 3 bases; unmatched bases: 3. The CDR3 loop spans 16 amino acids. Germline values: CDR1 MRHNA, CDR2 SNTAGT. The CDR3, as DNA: TGTGCCAGCAGTGACTCGTCTAGCGGGGACTACAATGAGCAGTTCTTC. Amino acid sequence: CASSDSSSGDYNEQFF.